This TCR beta chain was sequenced during a study of CD8 T cells in ankylosing spondylitis. Whole-study findings and limits: Blood from ankylosing spondylitis patients appeared to carry a characteristic eight-variant TCR beta motif.

TCRdb redid the calling of the 5' RACE reads with MiXCR, one entry per CDR3 protein. The repertoire includes fewer than 550,000 distinct CDR3 sequences, roughly 5% of them detected once, and 3.5% sits in the top ten. Comments on this clonotype: As yet, its antigen is unknown. This could be a read error, since a much larger clone is one nucleotide away.

Sequences were obtained from blood, either unsorted or a sorted T cell fraction (not recorded which). This TCR was recovered from a male donor with ankylosing spondylitis.

In DNA form, the CDR3 reads TGTGCCAGCAGCCAACTAGCGGGAGACAATGAGCAGTTCTTC. Residues: CASSQLAGDNEQFF. V and J are TRBV14 and TRBJ2-1, with 10 nucleotides matching TRBD2. This CDR3 region has 14 residues. Germline V lookup: CDR1 SGHDN, CDR2 FVKESK. Trimming took 2 bases from V and 5 from J; bases not matched to a gene: 0.